This paragraph reports one T cell receptor beta chain. This clone has just a few counts. The antigen it recognizes is unknown. No qualities accompany the bases; no much larger clone lies one base away. The data were taken from a study of cytomegalovirus exposure and HLA in healthy donors listed by TCRdb under 2017. Study-level background: An earlier analysis of several hundred of the donors reported over 250 Gb of sequence data and 95 million to 120 million unique TCR beta sequences obtained from about 179 million T cells. Roughly five DR-DQ haplotypes were handled as single units for association and clustering, since linkage in the cohort was strong. Rather than drawing on any new phenotypic data, the later analysis identified candidate immune exposures from TCR beta sequences and the way those sequences occurred across donors. Donor age, sex, ethnicity and CMV serostatus were compiled together with the repertoire data. To decide whether each TCR beta V gene segment behaved as functional or pseudogenic, an earlier analysis of several hundred of the donors relied on high-throughput TCR beta sequencing. Around 330 gigabases of sequencing data and around 85 million unique TCR sequences made up an early release that covered some 640 HLA-typed donors. The number of donors typed differed by locus, with about 620-630 for A, B, C, DRB1 and DQB1, roughly 550 for DQA1, 600 to 610 for DPA1, and some 440 for DPB1. Among the roughly 380 genotyped donors, around 81% belonged to the genetic ancestry cluster associated with self-reported Caucasian donors. All discovery cohort repertoires had been generated on a single sequencing platform. Both class I and class II loci were covered by HLA typing, at four-digit resolution. To study patterns of TCR occurrence, a later analysis re-analyzed previously published TCR beta repertoires from 700 or so donors and added high-resolution HLA genotyping. The study profiled the T cell repertoires of some 610 subjects by immunosequencing and related them to cytomegalovirus serostatus. Among about 400 genotyped donors of the cohort, an average of around 250,000 unique TCR beta nucleotide sequences was sequenced per donor, of which 15% to 20% were non-productive. The aim of the study was to test whether cataloging public T cell receptors could identify signatures of past pathogen exposure. The study combined high-throughput TCR immunosequencing, statistical association of individual TCRs with disease status, and machine learning to predict cytomegalovirus infection status. A later genetic analysis took genome-wide SNP genotypes for about three fifths of the 666 donors and used that subset as a discovery cohort. In addition to the first cohort of 666 subjects, a separate validation cohort of 120 different subjects was used.

The cohort consisted of some 730 healthy bone marrow donors. At the time of sampling, every cohort member was nominally healthy, though immune exposures that went unrecorded were likely present. The donor was CMV seronegative and belonged to the group of 320 or so seronegative cohort members. Every donor gave a peripheral blood sample, and the peripheral blood mononuclear cells from that sample were used for TCR beta sequencing. Genomic DNA was extracted from the blood cell samples with the Qiagen DNeasy Blood Extraction Kit. Including the terminal cysteine and phenylalanine, the CDR3 comprises 16 residues. Just CDR3 DNA is preserved here, 48 bases in frame from base 1. Looking up the germline V gene yields CDR1 MDHEN and CDR2 SYDVKM. The germline ends are 23 bases apart after V is trimmed by 4 bases and J by 8 bases. The investigation overall reported the following: A later genetic analysis associated a missense DCLRE1C variant with V-gene and J-gene trimming of TCR beta chains, and an independent cohort replicated the association. In the study, about 150 TCR beta chains were listed as associated with cytomegalovirus. It was suggested by the authors that the approach could potentially be generalized to other disease states and immunological phenotypes. In vitro tests confirmed that a few of the cytomegalovirus-associated TCR beta chains recognize cytomegalovirus antigens. The earlier analysis of about 600 of the donors excluded roughly 17 rarely observed V segments, including chromosome 9 orphons, because counts were too low. The presence/absence analyses assumed that sequencing depth was roughly uniform across donors, and that assumption may not be true. While some public TCRs were present in many individuals, most TCR sequences turned up only very rarely across donors. In a later analysis, HLA-associated TCR beta chains showed more clonal expansion and lower generation probabilities than non-associated chains that were equally common. The classifier was reported to diagnose cytomegalovirus status with high specificity and sensitivity in both the original and validation cohorts. Compared with the 666-donor mean, donors in an Asian-associated ancestry cluster had fewer N-insertions in productive TCRs, according to a later genetic analysis. An earlier analysis of 587 of the donors showed that most TCR beta V segments appeared in productive rearrangements either about 90% or about 30% of the time, which broadly matched IMGT annotations. The sequencing pipeline was judged likely to have produced a cluster of highly shared sequence variants as a technical artifact. Several of the top co-occurrence clusters appeared to be linked to parvovirus B19, influenza, CMV and Epstein-Barr virus, according to a later analysis. In a later analysis, the rate of TCR association differed among HLA loci, with DRB1 alleles having the most associated TCRs and HLA-C alleles having the fewest. According to a later analysis, most CMV-associated TCR beta chains appeared to be HLA-restricted, and the HLA associations seemed to be driven largely by CMV exposure. The 87-base-pair reads could not distinguish some IMGT-functional V segments, including TRBV6-2 and TRBV6-3, so those segments were excluded. A further reported finding was that TCR beta sequences accurately predicted the HLA-A and HLA-B alleles for most subjects in the first cohort. At a false discovery rate of 0.05, a later analysis linked 15,000 to 20,000 TCR beta sequences to specific HLA alleles. The cohort was sequenced for TCR beta chains only, and without alpha or paired-chain data the features that could be detected were limited. Linkage disequilibrium might explain the correlated functional status among segregating V segments, but an unknown experimental factor could not be ruled out. When HLA alleles, especially DR and DQ, strongly co-occurred, TCR associations were difficult to assign to individual alleles. Immune exposure information for the cohort was limited to CMV serostatus. Because some donors lacked HLA typing at each locus, the association tests relied only on the typed subset.

The library was generated by the immunoSEQ multiplex PCR assay. For the multiplex PCR, a mixture combining 60 forward primers for TCR Vbeta segments and 13 reverse primers for TCR Jbeta segments was used. The CDR3 region of rearranged TCR beta genes was amplified from genomic DNA by a multiplex PCR assay. The amplified TCR beta libraries were sequenced on the Illumina HiSeq System as 87-base-pair reads. The authors' pipeline ran thus. A later analysis counted about 80 million unique TCR beta chains across the 550 to 750 repertoires, and around 9.9 million of these chains were shared by at least two donors. Raw reads were error-corrected and collapsed into unique sequences with a nearest-neighbor algorithm that merged closely related sequences to remove PCR and sequencing errors. CDR3 sequences were aligned to IMGT reference sequences to assign V, D and J gene segments. For a sequence to be retained, a match of at least six nucleotides to both a V gene segment and a J gene segment was required. Rearrangements were classified as productive when the CDR3 lacked stop codons and remained in frame with V and J, and all other rearrangements were classified as non-productive. Following IMGT convention, CDR3 was defined as the stretch from the second conserved V-encoded cysteine to the conserved J-encoded phenylalanine. The earlier analysis of about 590 of the donors excluded sequences that lacked an unambiguous match to a single V gene segment. In an earlier analysis of 450 to 750 of the donors, a V segment was called functional when productive rearrangements were above 56.7%, and segregating when the standard deviation between donors exceeded 5%. To diagnose cytomegalovirus status from the catalog of TCR beta chain sequences, a statistical classification framework was built. A later analysis assigned V and J genes by comparing TCR nucleotide sequences with IMGT/GENE-DB human TR gene sequences. The TCRdist pipeline was used in a later analysis to assign CDR3 sequences and most-parsimonious VDJ recombination scenarios. A later analysis defined each TCR beta chain by its CDR3 amino acid sequence plus V-gene family, and excluded reads lacking a unique V-gene family. A later analysis removed 592 highly shared, low-generation-probability nucleotide sequences to deal with suspected cross-contamination and a sequencing artifact. In a later analysis, a clonal expansion index was calculated for each public chain from normalized within-repertoire ranks of inferred template counts. Generation probabilities in a later analysis came from a VDJ recombination model fitted to out-of-frame rearrangements, and those results were checked against IGoR. In a later analysis, hypergeometric tests were used to score TCR-TCR, TCR-HLA and TCR-CMV co-occurrence, with a repertoire-size bias correction applied to TCR pairs. To estimate false discovery rates, a later analysis permuted the HLA or CMV assignments 20 times. In a later analysis, co-occurring TCRs were grouped using DBSCAN, with TCRdist sequence similarity added in when clustering inside HLA-allele-positive subsets. Co-occurrence clustering excluded repertoires with fewer than 30,000 or more than 120,000 public chains, plus five with anomalous nucleotide sharing. TCRdb mirrors the immuneACCESS table, restricted to in-frame sequences. Some clones are absent from its copies; in checked studies, under half trace to an unresolved V gene, and the reason for the others is unknown. V and J calls and clone size are as listed in that table; D and trimming were resolved from the DNA. The sample records 100,000 to 120,000 clones, about three quarters of which are singletons. The biggest ten clones account for around 6% of the sample.

Here the chain combines TRBV28 and TRBJ1-2; tentative D gene TRBD1, with 5 bases matching. Sequenced material: PBMCs. This sequence was found in a male donor in good health and CMV-seronegative. The nucleotides read TGTGCCAGCAGTTATAGAAGTGGAGGGGAGAGTCGCGGCTACACCTTC. Translated, this is CASSYRSGGESRGYTF.